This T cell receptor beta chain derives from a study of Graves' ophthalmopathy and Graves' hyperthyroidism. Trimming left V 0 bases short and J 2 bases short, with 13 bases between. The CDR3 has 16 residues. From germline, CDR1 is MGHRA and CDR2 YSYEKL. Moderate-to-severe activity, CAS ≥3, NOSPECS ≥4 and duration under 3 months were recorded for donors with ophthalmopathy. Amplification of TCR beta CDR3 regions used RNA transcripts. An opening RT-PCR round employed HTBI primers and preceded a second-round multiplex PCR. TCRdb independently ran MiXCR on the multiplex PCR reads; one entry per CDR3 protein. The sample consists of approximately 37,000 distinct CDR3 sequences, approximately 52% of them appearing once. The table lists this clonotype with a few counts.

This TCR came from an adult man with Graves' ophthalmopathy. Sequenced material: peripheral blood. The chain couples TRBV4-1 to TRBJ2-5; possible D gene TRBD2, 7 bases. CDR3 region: CASSQDLGGEQETQYF. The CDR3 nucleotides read TGCGCCAGCAGCCAAGATTTAGGGGGGGAGCAAGAGACCCAGTACTTC.